These T cell receptor beta chains were read from a single sample in a study of graft-versus-host responses after intestinal transplantation. The method was immunoSEQ multiplex PCR; TCRdb's version includes in-frame clones alone and lacks a portion of them. The table shows approximately 99,000 clones, with 92% occurring only once. Their cognate antigens are unknown. The source material was unstimulated CD8+ T cells sorted from spleen or lymph node cells, sampled before transplant. The source of these receptors is a human donor who was the organ donor for an intestinal transplant. Both conserved end residues are part of each CDR3. The D gene is left open where the match is weak. The size field is filled for only some rows; it gives once, few, many or a size class.

TRBD2	once	TRBV19	TRBJ2-1	TGTGCCAGTACCATGGGACTAGCGGTCTACAATGAGCAGTTCTTC	CASTMGLAVYNEQFF
TRBD1	once	TRBV28	TRBJ1-3	TGTGCCAGCAGACCTTTGGACAGGTACTCTGGAAACACCATATATTTT	CASRPLDRYSGNTIYF
TRBD2	NA	TRBV27	TRBJ2-7	TGTGCCAGCAGTTCAGGACTAGCGCCTTTCGAGCAGTACTTC	CASSSGLAPFEQYF
TRBD2	NA	TRBV7-9	TRBJ2-2	TGTGCCAGCAAAGGACTAGCGGGGGTTAGCGGGGAGCTGTTTTTT	CASKGLAGVSGELFF
NA	NA	TRBV30	TRBJ2-1	TGTGCCTGGAGTGTAGGTAGAGGCTACAATGAGCAGTTCTTC	CAWSVGRGYNEQFF
TRBD1	NA	TRBV6-5	TRBJ2-7	TGTGCCAGCAGTTACTCGGGACAGGGTTCCTACGAGCAGTACTTC	CASSYSGQGSYEQYF
TRBD2	NA	TRBV18	TRBJ2-5	TGTGCCAGCACCCTACTAGCGGGGGGCACAGAGACCCAGTACTTC	CASTLLAGGTETQYF
TRBD2	NA	TRBV29-1	TRBJ2-1	TGCAGCGTTGAATACGGGGACTACTACAATGAGCAGTTCTTC	CSVEYGDYYNEQFF
TRBD2	NA	TRBV28	TRBJ2-2	TGTGCCAGCAGTTTACCTAGCGGGAGGGAGACCGGGGAGCTGTTTTTT	CASSLPSGRETGELFF
NA	NA	TRBV7-9	TRBJ2-5	TGTGCCAGCAGCCCCTTAGGAGAAACCCAGTACTTC	CASSPLGETQYF
NA	NA	TRBV6-1	TRBJ1-1	TGTGCCAGCAAGCTGAACACTGAAGCTTTCTTT	CASKLNTEAFF
NA	NA	TRBV13	TRBJ2-1	TGTGCCAGCAGCTTGGGAGGGGGGAATGAGCAGTTCTTC	CASSLGGGNEQFF
NA	NA	TRBV6-5	TRBJ2-4	TGTGCCAGCAGTTTTGGGGCCCCCGAAACGGGAAACATTCAGTACTTC	CASSFGAPETGNIQYF
TRBD1	NA	TRBV9	TRBJ2-5	TGTGCCAGCAGCGTAGGCCCGACAGGGGAAGAGACCCAGTACTTC	CASSVGPTGEETQYF
NA	NA	TRBV7-8	TRBJ1-1	TGTGCCAGCAGCTTAGGCCGGGAAGTAGGGTCTGAAGCTTTCTTT	CASSLGREVGSEAFF
TRBD1	NA	TRBV7-9	TRBJ2-7	TGTGCCAGCAGCTCCTCAAGGGTACGGGACAGGGCTTCCTACGAGCAGTACTTC	CASSSSRVRDRASYEQYF
NA	NA	TRBV5-1	TRBJ2-1	TGCGCCAGCAGCCCGCGGGCGGGACCCTCCTACAATGAGCAGTTCTTC	CASSPRAGPSYNEQFF
TRBD2	NA	TRBV7-6	TRBJ2-5	TGTGCCAGCAGGCCGACTAGCGGGGGGACAAATGAGCTGGAGACCCAGTACTTC	CASRPTSGGTNELETQYF
NA	NA	TRBV5-4	TRBJ1-2	TGTGCCAGCAGAGATCAACAGAGCGGACAGTCCGCTTTTGGGGGCTACACCTTC	CASRDQQSGQSAFGGYTF
TRBD2	NA	TRBV27	TRBJ2-3	TGTGCCAGCAGTCCGGGACTACGCACAGATACGCAGTATTTT	CASSPGLRTDTQYF
TRBD2	once	TRBV19	TRBJ2-1	TGTGCCAGTAGTCCCGGACTAGCGGGGGGATGGAATGAGCAGTTCTTC	CASSPGLAGGWNEQFF
TRBD1	NA	TRBV30	TRBJ2-2	TGTGCCTGGAAGAGACTACAGGGGGCTGACACCGGGGAGCTGTTTTTT	CAWKRLQGADTGELFF
TRBD1	NA	TRBV7-9	TRBJ1-5	TGTGCCAGCAGCCTGGGGGACAGGGGAAAGGATCAGCCCCAGCATTTT	CASSLGDRGKDQPQHF